This T cell receptor beta chain was observed in a study of OX40 agonist ivuxolimab in advanced cancers. The data were produced by immunoSEQ multiplex PCR, yet TCRdb's version contains in-frame clones alone and is incomplete. The sample consists of roughly 53,000 clones, almost 85% of them appearing once. The sample holds one count of this clone. CDR3 length: 15 amino acids. Germline loops: CDR1 SNHLY, CDR2 FYNNEI. V was clipped by 3 bases and J by 6 bases; unmatched bases: 4. The sequenced sample was CD4+ or CD8+ T cells sorted from blood, obtained in a trial of the OX40 agonist ivuxolimab. The source is an adult with an advanced solid tumor such as melanoma, head and neck, liver or kidney cancer. The chain combines TRBV2 with TRBJ2-1; 11 bases match TRBD2. The CDR3 sequence: CASSDRSGRANEQFF. CDR3 nucleotide sequence: TGTGCCAGCAGTGATCGTAGCGGGAGGGCCAATGAGCAGTTCTTC.